This record concerns one TCR beta chain sequence. Its antigen remains unidentified. The CDR3 is 14 residues long. Germline-derived CDR1 and CDR2 are MNHEY and SMNVEV (reference sequence). V lost 2 bases to trimming and J lost 1 base, with 8 bases between them. TCRdb passed the RT-PCR reads through MiXCR, listing each CDR3 protein once. The sample has 550,000 to 650,000 distinct CDR3 sequences; about 11% are singletons. This record comes from a study of response to subunit inactivated influenza vaccine. Broader study findings: T cells newly recruited by each seasonal influenza vaccination are few, the authors suggested.

The sequencing here drew on PBMCs from blood, taken on the day of vaccination. The sequence derives from a man aged 50-60 years who received an inactivated influenza vaccine. V is TRBV27 and J is TRBJ1-1; D remains unclear. This chain's CDR3 is CASSLIARNTEAFF. In nucleotides, the CDR3 is TGTGCCAGCAGTTTAATCGCCCGGAACACTGAAGCTTTCTTT.